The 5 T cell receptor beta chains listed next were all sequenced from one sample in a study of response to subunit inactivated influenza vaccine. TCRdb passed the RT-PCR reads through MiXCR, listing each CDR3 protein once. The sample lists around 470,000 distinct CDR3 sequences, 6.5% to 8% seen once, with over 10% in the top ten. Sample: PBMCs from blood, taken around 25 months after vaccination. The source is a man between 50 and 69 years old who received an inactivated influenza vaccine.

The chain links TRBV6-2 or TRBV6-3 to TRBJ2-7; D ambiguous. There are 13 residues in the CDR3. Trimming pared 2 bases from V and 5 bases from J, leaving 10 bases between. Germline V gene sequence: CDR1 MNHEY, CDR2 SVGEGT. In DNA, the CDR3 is TGTGCCAGCAGTTACGTACTCTTTCACGAGCAGTACTTC. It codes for CASSYVLFHEQYF.

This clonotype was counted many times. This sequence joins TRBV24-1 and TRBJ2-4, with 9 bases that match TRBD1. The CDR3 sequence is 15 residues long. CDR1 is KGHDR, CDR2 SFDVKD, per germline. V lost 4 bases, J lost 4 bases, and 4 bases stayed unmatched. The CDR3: CATSDPGTGKNIQYF. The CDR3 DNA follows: TGTGCCACCAGTGACCCCGGGACAGGGAAAAACATTCAGTACTTC.

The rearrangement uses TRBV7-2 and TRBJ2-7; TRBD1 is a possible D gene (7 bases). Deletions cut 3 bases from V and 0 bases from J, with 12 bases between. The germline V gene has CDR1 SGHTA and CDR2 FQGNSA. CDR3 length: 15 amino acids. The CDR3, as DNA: TGTGCCAGCAGCTTGCGGGACAGTATCTCCTACGAGCAGTACTTC. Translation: CASSLRDSISYEQYF. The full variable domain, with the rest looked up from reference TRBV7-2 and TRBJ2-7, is GAGVSQSPSNKVTEKGKDVELRCDPISGHTALYWYRQSLGQGLEFLIYFQGNSAPDKSGLPSDRFSAERTGGSVSTLTIQRTQQEDSAVYLCASSLRDSISYEQYFGPGTRLTVT.

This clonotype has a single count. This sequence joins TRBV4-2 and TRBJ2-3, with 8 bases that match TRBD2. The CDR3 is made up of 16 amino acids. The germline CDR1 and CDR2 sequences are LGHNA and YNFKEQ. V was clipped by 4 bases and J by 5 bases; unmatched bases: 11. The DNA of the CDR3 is TGTGCCAGCAGCCCCCCGGGGGTAGCGGGGTTAGATACGCAGTATTTT. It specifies CASSPPGVAGLDTQYF.

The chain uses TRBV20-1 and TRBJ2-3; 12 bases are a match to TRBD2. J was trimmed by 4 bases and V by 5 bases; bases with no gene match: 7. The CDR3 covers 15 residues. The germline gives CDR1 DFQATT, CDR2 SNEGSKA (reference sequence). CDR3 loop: CSAPGASGRADTQYF. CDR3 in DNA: TGCAGTGCTCCCGGGGCTAGCGGGAGGGCAGATACGCAGTATTTT.